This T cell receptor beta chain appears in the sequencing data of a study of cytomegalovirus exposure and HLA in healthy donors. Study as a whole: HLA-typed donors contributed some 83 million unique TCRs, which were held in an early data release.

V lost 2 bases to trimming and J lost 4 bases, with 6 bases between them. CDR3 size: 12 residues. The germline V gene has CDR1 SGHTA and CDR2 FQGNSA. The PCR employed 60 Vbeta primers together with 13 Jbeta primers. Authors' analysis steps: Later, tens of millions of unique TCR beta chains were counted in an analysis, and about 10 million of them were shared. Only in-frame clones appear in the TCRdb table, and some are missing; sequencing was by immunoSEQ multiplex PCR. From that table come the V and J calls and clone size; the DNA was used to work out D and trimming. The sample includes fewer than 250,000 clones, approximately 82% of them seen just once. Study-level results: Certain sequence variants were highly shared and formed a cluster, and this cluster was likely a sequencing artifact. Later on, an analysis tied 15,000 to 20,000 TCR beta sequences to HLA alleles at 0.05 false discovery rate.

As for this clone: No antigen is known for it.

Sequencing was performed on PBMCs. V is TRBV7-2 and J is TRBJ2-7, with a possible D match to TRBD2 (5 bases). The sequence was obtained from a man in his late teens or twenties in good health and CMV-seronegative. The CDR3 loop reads CASSLRGYEQYF. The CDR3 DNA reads TGTGCCAGCAGCTTACGGGGTTACGAGCAGTACTTC.